These T cell receptor beta chains were read from a single sample in a study of T cells after yellow fever vaccination. MiXCR, run by TCRdb on the 5' RACE reads, gives a single entry per CDR3 protein. The sample has 620,000 or so distinct CDR3 sequences; approximately 13% are singletons. The sample consisted of PBMCs, taken on the day of the yellow fever booster vaccination. These receptors were collected from a man younger than 40 who received the YFV17D yellow fever vaccine. The CDR3 runs from the conserved cysteine through the conserved F or W. Each record gives: clone size, D gene, V gene, J gene, CDR3 DNA, CDR3 protein. D genes are given only for firm matches. Some rows mark clone size as missing; the rest say once, few, many or name a class of expanded clone.

abundance: few
d_gene: TRBD2
v_gene: TRBV7-8
j_gene: TRBJ2-1
CDR3nt: TGTGCCAGCAGTCGAGTCTGGACTAGCGGGGCCAGTTCCTACAATGAGCAGTTCTTC
CDR3aa: CASSRVWTSGASSYNEQFF

abundance: -
d_gene: -
v_gene: TRBV5-1
j_gene: TRBJ1-1
CDR3nt: TGCGCCAGCAGCCCCAGGAGTACACTGCTTGAAGCTTTCTTT
CDR3aa: CASSPRSTLLEAFF

abundance: few
d_gene: -
v_gene: TRBV12-3/TRBV12-4
j_gene: TRBJ2-4
CDR3nt: TGTGCCAGCAGTTTAGACCCCAAGGGCATTCAGTACTTC
CDR3aa: CASSLDPKGIQYF

abundance: -
d_gene: TRBD2
v_gene: TRBV12-3/TRBV12-4
j_gene: TRBJ2-1
CDR3nt: TGTGCCAGCAGTACCCGGGTAGCGGGAGTTGAGCAGTTCTTC
CDR3aa: CASSTRVAGVEQFF

abundance: few
d_gene: -
v_gene: TRBV5-1
j_gene: TRBJ2-2
CDR3nt: TGCGCCAGCAGCTTGGAGGGCGACACCGGGGAGCTGTTTTTT
CDR3aa: CASSLEGDTGELFF

abundance: -
d_gene: -
v_gene: TRBV6-1
j_gene: TRBJ2-5
CDR3nt: TGTGCCAGCAGGCCGGGACATCAAATTGTGACCCAGTACTTC
CDR3aa: CASRPGHQIVTQYF

abundance: -
d_gene: TRBD1
v_gene: TRBV20-1
j_gene: TRBJ2-7
CDR3nt: TGCAGTGCTAAAGTAGACAGGGCCTACGAGCAGTACTTC
CDR3aa: CSAKVDRAYEQYF

abundance: -
d_gene: -
v_gene: TRBV5-1
j_gene: TRBJ2-3
CDR3nt: TGCGCCAGCAGCTTGGCCCCAGGGGGGGACCCAGATACGCAGTATTTT
CDR3aa: CASSLAPGGDPDTQYF

abundance: few
d_gene: TRBD2
v_gene: TRBV20-1
j_gene: TRBJ2-6
CDR3nt: TGCAGTGCTGCGTCTAGCGGGCTAGCTGGGGCCAACGTCCTGACTTTC
CDR3aa: CSAASSGLAGANVLTF

abundance: -
d_gene: TRBD2
v_gene: TRBV5-4
j_gene: TRBJ2-3
CDR3nt: TGTGCCAGCAGCACGGACCTAGCGGAGGGCACAGATACGCAGTATTTT
CDR3aa: CASSTDLAEGTDTQYF

abundance: few
d_gene: -
v_gene: TRBV14
j_gene: TRBJ2-3
CDR3nt: TGTGCCAGCAGCCAATTTAGCACAGATACGCAGTATTTT
CDR3aa: CASSQFSTDTQYF

abundance: many
d_gene: -
v_gene: TRBV7-2
j_gene: TRBJ2-7
CDR3nt: TGTGCCAGCAGTTGGGGACGGACAGTCCACGAGCAGTACTTC
CDR3aa: CASSWGRTVHEQYF

abundance: -
d_gene: -
v_gene: TRBV27
j_gene: TRBJ2-7
CDR3nt: TGTGCCAGCAGGAAAGGGAGCGCCTACGAGCAGTACTTC
CDR3aa: CASRKGSAYEQYF

abundance: -
d_gene: -
v_gene: TRBV10-2
j_gene: TRBJ2-7
CDR3nt: TGCGCCAGCAGTGCTACTAGCCGGAGCTCCTACGAGCAGTACTTC
CDR3aa: CASSATSRSSYEQYF

abundance: few
d_gene: TRBD1
v_gene: TRBV14
j_gene: TRBJ2-7
CDR3nt: TGTGCCAGCAGCCAGGCGGGGGACAGGGATGTTAGGGGCTACGAGCAGTACTTC
CDR3aa: CASSQAGDRDVRGYEQYF

abundance: few
d_gene: -
v_gene: TRBV5-1
j_gene: TRBJ2-7
CDR3nt: TGCGCCAGCAGCCGACGACAGGACTCTCCCTCCGAGCAGTACTTC
CDR3aa: CASSRRQDSPSEQYF